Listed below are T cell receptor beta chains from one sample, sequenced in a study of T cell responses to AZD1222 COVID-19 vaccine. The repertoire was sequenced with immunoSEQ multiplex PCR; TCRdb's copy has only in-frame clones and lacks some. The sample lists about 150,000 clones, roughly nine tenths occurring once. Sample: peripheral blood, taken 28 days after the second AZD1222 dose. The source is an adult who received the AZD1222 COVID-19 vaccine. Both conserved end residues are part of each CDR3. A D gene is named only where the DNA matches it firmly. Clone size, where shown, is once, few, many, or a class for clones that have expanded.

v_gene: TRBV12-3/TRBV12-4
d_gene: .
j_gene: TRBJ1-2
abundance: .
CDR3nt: TGTGCCAGCAGTTTAGGCAGGGGCTCTGGCTACACCTTC
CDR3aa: CASSLGRGSGYTF

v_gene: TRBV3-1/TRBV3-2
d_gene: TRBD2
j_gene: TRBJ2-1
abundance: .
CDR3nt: TGTGCCAGCAGCCGGACTAGCGGGATAAATGAGCAGTTCTTC
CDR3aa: CASSRTSGINEQFF

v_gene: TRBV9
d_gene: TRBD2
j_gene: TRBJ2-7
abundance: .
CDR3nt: TGTGCCAGCAGCACCGGGACTAGCGGCGCCGCCTACGAGCAGTACTTC
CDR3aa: CASSTGTSGAAYEQYF

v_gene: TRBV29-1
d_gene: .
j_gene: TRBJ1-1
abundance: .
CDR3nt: TGCAGCGTGGACGAGTTGAACACTGAAGCTTTCTTT
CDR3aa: CSVDELNTEAFF

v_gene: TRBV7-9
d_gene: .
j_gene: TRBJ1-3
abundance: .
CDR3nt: TGTGCCAGCAGTTCCAACAGGGTTACTGGAAACACCATATATTTT
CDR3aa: CASSSNRVTGNTIYF

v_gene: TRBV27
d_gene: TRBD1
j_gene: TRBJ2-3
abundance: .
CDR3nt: TGTGCCAGCAGTCCGTACAGGGGTTCGACAGATACGCAGTATTTT
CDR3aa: CASSPYRGSTDTQYF

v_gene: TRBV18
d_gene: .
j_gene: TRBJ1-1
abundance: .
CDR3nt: TGTGCCAGCTCACCACCGAGGACACTGAACACTGAAGCTTTCTTT
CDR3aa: CASSPPRTLNTEAFF

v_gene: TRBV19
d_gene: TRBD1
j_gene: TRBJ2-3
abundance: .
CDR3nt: TGTGCCAGTAGGACACAGGGGGCCGGGGATACGCAGTATTTT
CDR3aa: CASRTQGAGDTQYF

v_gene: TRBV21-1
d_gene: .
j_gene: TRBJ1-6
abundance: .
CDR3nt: .
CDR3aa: CASSKVGPGTSPLHF

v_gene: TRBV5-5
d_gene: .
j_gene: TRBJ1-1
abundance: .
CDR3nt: TGTGCCAGCAGCTCCCAAAGGGGGGGGAACACTGAAGCTTTCTTT
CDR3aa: CASSSQRGGNTEAFF

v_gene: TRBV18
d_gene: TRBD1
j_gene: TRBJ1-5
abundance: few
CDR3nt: TGTGCCAGCTCACCGGAGACAGGGGGACGAAATCAGCCCCAGCATTTT
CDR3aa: CASSPETGGRNQPQHF

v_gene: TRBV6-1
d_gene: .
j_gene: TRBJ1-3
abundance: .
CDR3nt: TGTGCCAGCAGTGACAAGGCAGACTCTGGAAACACCATATATTTT
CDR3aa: CASSDKADSGNTIYF

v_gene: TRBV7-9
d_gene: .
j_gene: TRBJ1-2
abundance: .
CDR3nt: TGTGCCAGCAGCCCTCGCGGGGAAGGTGGCTACACCTTC
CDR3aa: CASSPRGEGGYTF

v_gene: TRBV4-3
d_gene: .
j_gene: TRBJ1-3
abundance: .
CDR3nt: TGCGCCAGCAGCCAAGACCAGGGCTCTGGAAACACCATATATTTT
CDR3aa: CASSQDQGSGNTIYF

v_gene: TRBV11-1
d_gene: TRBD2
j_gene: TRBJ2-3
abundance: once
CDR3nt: TGTGCCAGCAGCTTAAGTACTAGCGACACAGATACGCAGTATTTT
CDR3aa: CASSLSTSDTDTQYF

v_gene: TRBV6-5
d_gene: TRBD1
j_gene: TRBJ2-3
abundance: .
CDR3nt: TGTGCCAGCACGTACGTCCGACAGGGGGGAGATACGCAGTATTTT
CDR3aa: CASTYVRQGGDTQYF

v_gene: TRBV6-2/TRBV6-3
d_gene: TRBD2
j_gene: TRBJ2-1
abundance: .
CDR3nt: TGTGCCAGCAGTAGGACTAGCGGGGGCAATGAGCAGTTCTTC
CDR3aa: CASSRTSGGNEQFF

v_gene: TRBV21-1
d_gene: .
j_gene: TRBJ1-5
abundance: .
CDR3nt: TGTGCCAGCAGCAGACCGGGACGGTTGGATCAGCCCCAGCATTTT
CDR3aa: CASSRPGRLDQPQHF

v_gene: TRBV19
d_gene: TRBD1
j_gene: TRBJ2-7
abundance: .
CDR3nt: TGTGCCAGTAGTATGAGACAGGGGAGGGAGCAGTACTTC
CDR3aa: CASSMRQGREQYF

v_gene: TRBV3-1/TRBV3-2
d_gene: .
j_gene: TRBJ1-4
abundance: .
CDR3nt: TGTGCCAGCAGCCAAGAATTGGGTGGTGATGAAAAACTGTTTTTT
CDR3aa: CASSQELGGDEKLFF

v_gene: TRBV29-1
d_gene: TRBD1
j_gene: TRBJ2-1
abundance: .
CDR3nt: TGCAGCGTAGACAGGGGTGATGAGCAGTTCTTC
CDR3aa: CSVDRGDEQFF

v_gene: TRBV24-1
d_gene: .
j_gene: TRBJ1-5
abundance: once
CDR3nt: TGTGCCACCAGTGATTATAAAGATCAGCCCCAGCATTTT
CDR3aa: CATSDYKDQPQHF

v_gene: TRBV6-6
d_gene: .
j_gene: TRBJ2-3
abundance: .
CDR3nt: TGTGCCAGCAGTCCCGGGGGTAGAACAGATACGCAGTATTTT
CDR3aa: CASSPGGRTDTQYF

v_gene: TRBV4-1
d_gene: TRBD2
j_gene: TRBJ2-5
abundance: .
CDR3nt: TGCGCCAGCAGCCAGGTAGCGGGAGAGGAGACCCAGTACTTC
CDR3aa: CASSQVAGEETQYF

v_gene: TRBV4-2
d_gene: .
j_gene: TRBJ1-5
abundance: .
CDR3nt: TGTGCCAGCAGCCAAGTGGGCAGGGGAGGCAATCAGCCCCAGCATTTT
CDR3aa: CASSQVGRGGNQPQHF

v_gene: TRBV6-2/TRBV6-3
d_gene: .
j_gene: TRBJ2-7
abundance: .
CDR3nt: TGTGCCAGCAGTTACTCGGTTCTAAATACCTACGAGCAGTACTTC
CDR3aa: CASSYSVLNTYEQYF

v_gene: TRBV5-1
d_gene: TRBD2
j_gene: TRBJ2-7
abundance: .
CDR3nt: TGCGCCAGCAGCGTCTCGGGGACTAGCGGGAACTCGGAGCAGTACTTC
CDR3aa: CASSVSGTSGNSEQYF

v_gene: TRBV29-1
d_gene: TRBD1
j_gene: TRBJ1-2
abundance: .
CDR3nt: TGCAGCGCCACAGGGGGCCAGTTGGGCTACACCTTC
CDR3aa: CSATGGQLGYTF

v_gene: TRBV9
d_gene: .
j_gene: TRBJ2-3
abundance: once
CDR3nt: TGTGCCAGCAGCGTAGTCAGCGGCCTTGCAGATACGCAGTATTTT
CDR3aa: CASSVVSGLADTQYF

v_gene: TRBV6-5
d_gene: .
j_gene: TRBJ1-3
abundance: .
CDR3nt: TGTGCCAGCAGTTACCAGGGCTACGGAAACACCATATATTTT
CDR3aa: CASSYQGYGNTIYF

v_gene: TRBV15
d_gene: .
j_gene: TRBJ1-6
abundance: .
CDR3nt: TGTGCCACCAGCAGAGATTTGGCAGAGGGAAATTCACCCCTCCACTTT
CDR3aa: CATSRDLAEGNSPLHF

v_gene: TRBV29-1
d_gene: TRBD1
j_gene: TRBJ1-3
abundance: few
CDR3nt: TGCAGCGTTCCGGGACAGGGTGGGGAAAACACCATATATTTT
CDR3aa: CSVPGQGGENTIYF